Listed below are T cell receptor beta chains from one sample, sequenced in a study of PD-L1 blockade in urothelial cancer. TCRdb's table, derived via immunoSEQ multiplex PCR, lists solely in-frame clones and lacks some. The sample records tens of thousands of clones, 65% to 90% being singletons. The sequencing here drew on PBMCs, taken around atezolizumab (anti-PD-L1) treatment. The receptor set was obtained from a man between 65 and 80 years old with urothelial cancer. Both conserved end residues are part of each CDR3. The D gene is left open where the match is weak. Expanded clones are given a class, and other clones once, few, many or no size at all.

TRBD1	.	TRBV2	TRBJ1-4	TGTGCCAGCAGTACCGGCAGGGGGGATGAAAAACTGTTTTTT	CASSTGRGDEKLFF
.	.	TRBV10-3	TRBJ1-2	TGTGCCATCAGTGGAGGGGGTGGCTACACCTTC	CAISGGGGYTF
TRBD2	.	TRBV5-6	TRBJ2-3	TGTGCCAGCAGCTCGACCCCTAGCGGGAGGTCAGATACGCAGTATTTT	CASSSTPSGRSDTQYF
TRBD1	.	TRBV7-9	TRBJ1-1	TGTGCCAGCAGCTTAGGGGGCAGGGGGATAGGGAACACTGAAGCTTTCTTT	CASSLGGRGIGNTEAFF
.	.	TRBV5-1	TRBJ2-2	TGCGCCAGCAGCTTGGGCGCAGGTTTGAACACCGGGGAGCTGTTTTTT	CASSLGAGLNTGELFF
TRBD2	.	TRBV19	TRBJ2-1	TGTGCCAGCGCCGAGGGGACTAGCGGGCGAAAGCAGTTCTTC	CASAEGTSGRKQFF
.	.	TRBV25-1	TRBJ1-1	TGTGCCAGCAGTGACCCCCGGTGGAGCACTGAAGCTTTCTTT	CASSDPRWSTEAFF
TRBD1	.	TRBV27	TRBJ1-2	TGTGCCAGCGGACAGGAGATTAACTATGGCTACACCTTC	CASGQEINYGYTF
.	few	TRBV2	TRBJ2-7	TGTGCCAGCAAAAGTTCAGGGCTGGGATTTTACGAGCAGTACTTC	CASKSSGLGFYEQYF
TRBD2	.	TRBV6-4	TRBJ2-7	TGTGCCAGCCGAAGGACTAGCGGGAGTTACGAGCAGTACTTC	CASRRTSGSYEQYF
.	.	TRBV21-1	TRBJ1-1	TGTGCCAGCGGGACTCGGAGGGGCACTGAAGCTTTCTTT	CASGTRRGTEAFF
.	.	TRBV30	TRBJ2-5	TGTGCCTGGTCTCAGGGCCAAAACCAAGAGACCCAGTACTTC	CAWSQGQNQETQYF
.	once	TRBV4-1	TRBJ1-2	TGCGCCAGCAGCACCCGGGGGAGGAGTGCTAACTATGGCTACACCTTC	CASSTRGRSANYGYTF